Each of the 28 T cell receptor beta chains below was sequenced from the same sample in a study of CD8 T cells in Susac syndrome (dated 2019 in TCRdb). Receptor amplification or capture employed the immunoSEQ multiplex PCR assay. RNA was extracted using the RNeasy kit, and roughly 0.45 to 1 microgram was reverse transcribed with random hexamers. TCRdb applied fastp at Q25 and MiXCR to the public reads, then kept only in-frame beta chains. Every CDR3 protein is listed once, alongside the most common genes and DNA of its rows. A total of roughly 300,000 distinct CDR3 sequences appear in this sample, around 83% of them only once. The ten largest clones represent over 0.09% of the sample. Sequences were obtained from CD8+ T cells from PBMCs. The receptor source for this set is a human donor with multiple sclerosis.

As DNA, the CDR3 is TGTGCCAGCAGTGAAGGCACTGGCTATAGCAATCAGCCCCAGCATTTT. Protein sequence: CASSEGTGYSNQPQHF. The chain uses TRBV6-1 and TRBJ1-5, with unresolved D. Trimming took 1 base from V and 0 from J, leaving 10 bases between them. The CDR3 totals 16 residues. Germline V gene data show CDR1 as MNHNS and CDR2 as SASEGT.

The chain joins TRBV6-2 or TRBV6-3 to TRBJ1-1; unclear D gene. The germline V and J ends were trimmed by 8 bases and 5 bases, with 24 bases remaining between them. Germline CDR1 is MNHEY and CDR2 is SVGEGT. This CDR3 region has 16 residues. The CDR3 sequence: CASRIATRGPGTEAFF. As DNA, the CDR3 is TGTGCCAGCCGCATAGCCACCCGAGGGCCGGGAACTGAAGCTTTCTTT.

The CDR3 nucleotides are TGTGCCAGCAGCGTCAGCTCCTACGAGCAGTACTTC. Protein: CASSVSSYEQYF. This rearrangement joins TRBV9 to TRBJ2-7; D call uncertain. This CDR3 spans 12 amino acids. Germline CDR1 SGDLS, CDR2 YYNGEE. V was trimmed by 2 bases and J by 0 bases, leaving 3 bases between them.

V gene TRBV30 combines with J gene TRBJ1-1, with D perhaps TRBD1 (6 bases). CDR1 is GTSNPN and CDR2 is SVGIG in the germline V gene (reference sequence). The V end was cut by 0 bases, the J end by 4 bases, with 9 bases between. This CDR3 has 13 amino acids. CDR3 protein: CAWSVVRGTEAFF. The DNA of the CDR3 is TGTGCCTGGAGTGTTGTCAGGGGCACTGAAGCTTTCTTT.

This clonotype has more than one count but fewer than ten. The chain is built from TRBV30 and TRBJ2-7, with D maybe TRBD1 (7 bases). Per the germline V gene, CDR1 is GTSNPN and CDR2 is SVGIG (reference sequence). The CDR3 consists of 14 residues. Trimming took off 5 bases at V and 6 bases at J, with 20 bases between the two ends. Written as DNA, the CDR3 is TGTGCCTGGGGAGACTTGGAGGGGGCAAGCGAGCAGTACTTC. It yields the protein CAWGDLEGASEQYF. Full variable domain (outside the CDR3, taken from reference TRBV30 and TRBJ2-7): SQTIHQWPATLVQPVGSPLSLECTVEGTSNPNLYWYRQAAGRGLQLLFYSVGIGQISSEVPQNLSASRPQDRQFILSSKKLLLSDSGFYLCAWGDLEGASEQYFGPGTRLTVT.

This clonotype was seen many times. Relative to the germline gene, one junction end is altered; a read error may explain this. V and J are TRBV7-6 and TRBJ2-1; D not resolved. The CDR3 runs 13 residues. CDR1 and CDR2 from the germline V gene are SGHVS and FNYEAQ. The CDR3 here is CASSLAAGNEQFF. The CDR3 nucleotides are TGTGCTAGCAGCTTGGCCGCTGGGAATGAGCAGTTCTTC.

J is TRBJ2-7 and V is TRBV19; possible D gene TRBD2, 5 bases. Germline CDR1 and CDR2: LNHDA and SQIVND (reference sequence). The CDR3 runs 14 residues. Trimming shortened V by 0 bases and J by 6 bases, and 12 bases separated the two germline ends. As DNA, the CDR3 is TGTGCCAGTAGTATAGATCCATCAGCGGTCGAGCAGTACTTC. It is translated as CASSIDPSAVEQYF.

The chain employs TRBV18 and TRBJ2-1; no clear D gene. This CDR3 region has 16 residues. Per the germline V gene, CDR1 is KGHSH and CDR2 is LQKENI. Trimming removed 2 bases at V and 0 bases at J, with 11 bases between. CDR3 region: CASSPTTWSSYNEQFF. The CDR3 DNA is TGTGCCAGCTCACCAACAACTTGGAGCTCCTACAATGAGCAGTTCTTC.

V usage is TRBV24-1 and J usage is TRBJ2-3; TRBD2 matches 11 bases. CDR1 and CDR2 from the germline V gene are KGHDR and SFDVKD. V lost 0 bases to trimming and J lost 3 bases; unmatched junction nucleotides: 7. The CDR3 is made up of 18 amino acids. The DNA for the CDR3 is TGTGCCACCAGTGATTTGAGGCCGACTAGCGGGATGACAGATACGCAGTATTTT. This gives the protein CATSDLRPTSGMTDTQYF.

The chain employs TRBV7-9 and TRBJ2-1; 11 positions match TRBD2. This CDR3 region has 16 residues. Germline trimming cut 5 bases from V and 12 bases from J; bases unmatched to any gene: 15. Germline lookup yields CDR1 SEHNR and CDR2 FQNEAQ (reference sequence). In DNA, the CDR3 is TGTGCCAGCAGCCACTACGACAGTCCCGGGACTAGCGGGCAGTTCTTC. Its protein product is CASSHYDSPGTSGQFF.

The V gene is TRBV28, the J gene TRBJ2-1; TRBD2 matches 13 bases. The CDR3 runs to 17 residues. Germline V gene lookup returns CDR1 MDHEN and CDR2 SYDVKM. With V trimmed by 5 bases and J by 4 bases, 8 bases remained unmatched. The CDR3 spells CASSGRGGLAGYNEQFF. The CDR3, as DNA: TGTGCCAGCAGTGGGAGGGGGGGACTAGCGGGATACAATGAGCAGTTCTTC.

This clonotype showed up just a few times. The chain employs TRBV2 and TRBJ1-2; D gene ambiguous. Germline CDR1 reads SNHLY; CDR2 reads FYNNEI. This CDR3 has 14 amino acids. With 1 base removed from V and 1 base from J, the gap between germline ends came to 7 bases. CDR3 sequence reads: CASSEGPFNYGYTF. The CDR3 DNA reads TGTGCCAGCAGTGAAGGACCGTTTAACTATGGCTACACCTTC.

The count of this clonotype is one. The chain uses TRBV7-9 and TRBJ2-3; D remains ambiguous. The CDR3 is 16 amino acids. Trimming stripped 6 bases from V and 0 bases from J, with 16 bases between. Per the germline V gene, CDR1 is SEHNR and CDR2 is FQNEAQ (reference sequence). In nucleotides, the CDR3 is TGTGCCAGCAGTTCCCCCCCGCGGATTAGCACAGATACGCAGTATTTT. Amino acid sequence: CASSSPPRISTDTQYF. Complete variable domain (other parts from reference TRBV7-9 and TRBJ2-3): DTGVSQNPRHKITKRGQNVTFRCDPISEHNRLYWYRQTLGQGPEFLTYFQNEAQLEKSRLLSDRFSAERPKGSFSTLEIQRTEQGDSAMYLCASSSPPRISTDTQYFGPGTRLTVL.

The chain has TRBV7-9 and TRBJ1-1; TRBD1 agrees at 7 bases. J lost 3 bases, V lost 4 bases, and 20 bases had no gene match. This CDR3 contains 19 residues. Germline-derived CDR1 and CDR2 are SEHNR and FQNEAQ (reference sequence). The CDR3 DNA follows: TGTGCCAGCAGCTCTATCGGACGTGGAGGGGGCGAAGTGGACACTGAAGCTTTCTTT. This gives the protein CASSSIGRGGGEVDTEAFF.

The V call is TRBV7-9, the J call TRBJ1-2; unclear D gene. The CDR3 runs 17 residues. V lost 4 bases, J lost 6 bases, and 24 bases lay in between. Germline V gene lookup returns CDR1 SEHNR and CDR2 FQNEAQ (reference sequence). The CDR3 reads CASSSVGGRLMENGYTF. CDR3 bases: TGTGCCAGCAGCTCCGTTGGAGGGAGACTTATGGAGAATGGCTACACCTTC.

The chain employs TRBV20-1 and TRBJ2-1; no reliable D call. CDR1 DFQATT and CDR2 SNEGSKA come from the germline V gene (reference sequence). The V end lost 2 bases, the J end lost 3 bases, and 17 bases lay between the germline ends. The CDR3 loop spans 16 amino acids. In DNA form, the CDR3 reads TGCAGTGCTAGAAGGGCTACTGCCCTATACTACAATGAGCAGTTCTTC. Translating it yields CSARRATALYYNEQFF.

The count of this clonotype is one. CDR3 protein: CASSLKGAGGYTF. In DNA form, the CDR3 reads TGTGCCAGCAGTTTAAAGGGGGCGGGTGGCTACACCTTC. This chain connects TRBV27 to TRBJ1-2, with TRBD1 matching 7 bases. With V trimmed by 2 bases and J by 7 bases, 4 bases remained unmatched. The CDR3 has 13 residues. Germline CDR1 reads MNHEY; CDR2 reads SMNVEV (reference sequence).

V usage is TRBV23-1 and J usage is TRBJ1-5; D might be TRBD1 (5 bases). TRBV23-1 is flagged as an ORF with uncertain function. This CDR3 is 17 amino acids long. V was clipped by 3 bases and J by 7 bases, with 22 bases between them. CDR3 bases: TGCGCCAGCAGTCATACGCCGGGCAGGATGGGGGACCAGCCCCAGCATTTT. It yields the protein CASSHTPGRMGDQPQHF.

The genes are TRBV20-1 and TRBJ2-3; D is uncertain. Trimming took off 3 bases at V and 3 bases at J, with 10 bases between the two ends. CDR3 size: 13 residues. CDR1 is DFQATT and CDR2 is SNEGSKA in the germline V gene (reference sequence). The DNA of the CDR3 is TGCAGTGCTAGTGGTACCTGGACAGATACGCAGTATTTT. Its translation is CSASGTWTDTQYF.

The CDR3 loop reads CASSAMGSGSRNEQFF. The CDR3 DNA reads TGTGCCAGCAGTGCGATGGGTAGCGGGAGTAGAAATGAGCAGTTCTTC. The V and J genes are TRBV2 and TRBJ2-1; TRBD2 matches 9 bases. In germline, CDR1 is SNHLY, CDR2 FYNNEI. The CDR3 length is 16 residues. V was pared by 4 bases and J by 7 bases, with 11 bases of the junction left unmatched.

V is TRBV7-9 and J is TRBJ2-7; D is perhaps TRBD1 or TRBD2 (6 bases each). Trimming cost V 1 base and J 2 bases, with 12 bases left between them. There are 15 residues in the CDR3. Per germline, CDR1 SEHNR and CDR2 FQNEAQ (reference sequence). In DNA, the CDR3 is TGTGCCAGCAGCTTAGAAGGGGGGAAGGCCTACGAGCAGTACTTC. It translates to CASSLEGGKAYEQYF.

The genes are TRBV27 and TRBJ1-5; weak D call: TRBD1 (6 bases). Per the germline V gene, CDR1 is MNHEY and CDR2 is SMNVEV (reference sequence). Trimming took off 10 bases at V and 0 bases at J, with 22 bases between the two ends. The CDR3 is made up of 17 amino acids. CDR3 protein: CATSVGGGPYSNQPQHF. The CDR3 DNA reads TGTGCCACCTCGGTGGGGGGGGGCCCTTATAGCAATCAGCCCCAGCATTTT.

CDR3 in amino acids: CASSIGAHRAQHF. The CDR3 nucleotides read TGTGCCAGTAGTATAGGGGCCCATAGGGCCCAGCATTTT. This rearrangement joins TRBV19 to TRBJ1-5; D uncertain. The V gene lost 1 base and the J gene lost 11 bases, with 12 bases spanning the gap. This CDR3 is 13 amino acids long. Germline CDR1 and CDR2: LNHDA and SQIVND (reference sequence).

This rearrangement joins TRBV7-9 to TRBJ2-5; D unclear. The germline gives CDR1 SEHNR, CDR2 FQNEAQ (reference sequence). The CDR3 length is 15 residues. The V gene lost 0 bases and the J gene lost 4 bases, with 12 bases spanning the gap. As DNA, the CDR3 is TGTGCCAGCAGCTTAGCTTCGGCGTCTGTAGAGACCCAGTACTTC. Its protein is CASSLASASVETQYF.

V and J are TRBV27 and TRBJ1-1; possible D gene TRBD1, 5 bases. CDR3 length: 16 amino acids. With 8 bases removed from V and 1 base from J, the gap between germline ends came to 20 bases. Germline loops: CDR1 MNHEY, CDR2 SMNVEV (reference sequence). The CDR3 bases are TGTGCCAGCTCCCGGGGCCGCAACCCAGGGAACACTGAAGCTTTCTTT. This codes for CASSRGRNPGNTEAFF.

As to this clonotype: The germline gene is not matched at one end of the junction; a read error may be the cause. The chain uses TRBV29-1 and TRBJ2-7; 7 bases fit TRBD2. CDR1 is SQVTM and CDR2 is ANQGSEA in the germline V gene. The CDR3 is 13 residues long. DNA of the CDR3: TGCAGCGTGGAAGCGGGAACCCCCTACGAGCAGTACTTC. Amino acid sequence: CSVEAGTPYEQYF.

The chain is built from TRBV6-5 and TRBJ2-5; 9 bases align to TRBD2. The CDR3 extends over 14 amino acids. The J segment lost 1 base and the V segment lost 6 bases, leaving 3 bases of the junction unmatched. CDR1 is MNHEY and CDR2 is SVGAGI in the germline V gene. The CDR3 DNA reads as TGTGCCAGCAGCCAGACTAGCGGCCAAGAGACCCAGTACTTC. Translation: CASSQTSGQETQYF.

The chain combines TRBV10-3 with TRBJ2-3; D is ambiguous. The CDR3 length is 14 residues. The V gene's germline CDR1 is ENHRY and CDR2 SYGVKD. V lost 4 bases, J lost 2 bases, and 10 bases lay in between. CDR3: CAISGGVSTDTQYF. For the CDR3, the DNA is TGTGCCATCAGTGGCGGAGTTTCCACAGATACGCAGTATTTT.